What follows is one TCR beta chain and its context. Its cognate antigen is unknown. Germline lookup yields CDR1 KGHSH and CDR2 LQKENI. Trimming took 0 bases from V and 4 from J, leaving 9 bases between them. The CDR3 contains 14 residues. The sample comes from a study of shared clonotypes between healthy human individuals. Notes on the study in general: Across subsets, estimated richness was generally greater for naive than for memory populations.

This was a deep-level run. The sorted-subset replicate PCRs were given around 200 ng DNA, which is tens of thousands of T cell genomes. Assay used: immunoSEQ multiplex PCR; TCRdb lists only in-frame clones, some missing. The sample contains roughly 2 million clones, 85% to 95% of which appear only once. Material: naive CD4+ T cells sorted from blood. The subset denotes: CD45RA+ positively selected. The receptor comes from a man aged 18 to 29 in good health. The chain is built from TRBV18 and TRBJ1-2; maybe TRBD1 (5 bases). DNA for the CDR3: TGTGCCAGCTCACCACCGTACGGGGGCTATGGCTACACCTTC. Translation gives CASSPPYGGYGYTF.